The 18 T cell receptor beta chains listed next were all sequenced from one sample in a study of blood T cell repertoires in COVID-19. Here immunoSEQ multiplex PCR was the method, and the copy in TCRdb shows in-frame clones only, minus some. Of under 45,000 clones in the sample, 65% to 85% were seen once. Sequencing used peripheral blood. Source of these receptors: a woman aged 80 or older with active or convalescent COVID-19.

This sequence joins TRBV5-8 and TRBJ1-3; D ambiguous. Trimming took off 4 bases at V and 0 bases at J, with 17 bases between the two ends. The length of the CDR3 is 17 residues. Germline V gene lookup returns CDR1 SGHTS and CDR2 YDEGEE. CDR3 region: CASSTGPGLISGNTIYF. CDR3 DNA: TGTGCCAGCAGCACTGGCCCCGGACTCATCTCTGGAAACACCATATATTTT.

V gene TRBV7-9 combines with J gene TRBJ2-7; 13 bases align to TRBD2. Trimming took 5 bases from V and 2 from J; bases not matched to a gene: 3. Germline loops: CDR1 SEHNR, CDR2 FQNEAQ (reference sequence). The CDR3 loop spans 15 amino acids. CDR3 sequence reads: CASSAGLAGPYEQYF. Here the CDR3 DNA reads TGTGCCAGCAGCGCGGGACTAGCGGGACCCTACGAGCAGTACTTC.

This clone showed up just once. The chain links TRBV15 to TRBJ2-1, with 7 positions matching TRBD1. V trimming: 0 bases; J trimming: 12 bases; junction bases outside the gene matches: 8. The germline V gene has CDR1 LNHNV and CDR2 YYDKDF (reference sequence). This CDR3 region has 14 residues. The CDR3 loop is CATSRDRTGRGQFF. The CDR3 DNA reads TGTGCCACCAGCAGAGACCGGACAGGCCGGGGGCAGTTCTTC.

V is TRBV6-6 and J is TRBJ2-1; 8 bases align to TRBD2. The CDR3 has 15 amino acids. The V and J ends lost 6 bases and 6 bases, in that order; junction bases with no gene match: 10. Germline-derived CDR1 and CDR2 are MNHNY and SVGAGI (reference sequence). As DNA, the CDR3 is TGTGCCAGCAGCGACGGGACTAGATCCCTCAATGAGCAGTTCTTC. Translating gives CASSDGTRSLNEQFF.

The chain combines TRBV3-1 (or the pseudogene TRBV3-2) with TRBJ2-4, with unresolved D. Germline V gives CDR1 LGHDT, CDR2 YNNKEL (reference sequence). This CDR3 spans 12 amino acids. V was cut by 0 bases and J by 8 bases, with 5 bases left in between. CDR3 nucleotides: TGTGCCAGCAGCCAAGAAACGGACATTCAGTACTTC. Its translation is CASSQETDIQYF.

The CDR3: CAWSHGQKNTEAFF. Here the CDR3 DNA reads TGTGCCTGGAGTCATGGACAGAAGAACACTGAAGCTTTCTTT. The genes are TRBV30 and TRBJ1-1; D might be TRBD1 (6 bases). Germline loops: CDR1 GTSNPN, CDR2 SVGIG (reference sequence). V was trimmed by 2 bases and J by 1 base, leaving 11 bases between them. The CDR3 spans 14 residues.

The V gene is TRBV18, the J gene TRBJ1-2; D possibly corresponds to TRBD1 (6 bases). The CDR3 is made up of 17 amino acids. Trimming removed 4 bases at V and 8 bases at J, with 26 bases between. Looked up from germline, CDR1 is KGHSH and CDR2 is LQKENI. The CDR3 spells CASSLSGTPAGGGGYTF. DNA for the CDR3: TGTGCCAGCTCACTATCCGGGACACCGGCAGGCGGGGGCGGCTACACCTTC.

This clone appeared a few times. The rearrangement joins TRBV2 to TRBJ2-1; tentative D call: TRBD1 (6 bases). The CDR3 contains 15 residues. The germline gives CDR1 SNHLY, CDR2 FYNNEI. V was shortened by 1 base and J by 14 bases, with 21 bases between the two germline ends. In DNA, the CDR3 is TGTGCCAGCAGTGAAGATGATTTTGGGGGCCGTGGAAAGTTCTTC. It is translated as CASSEDDFGGRGKFF.

The rearrangement joins TRBV6-6 to TRBJ1-4, with TRBD1 matching 9 bases. CDR3 length: 12 amino acids. Germline V gene data show CDR1 as MNHNY and CDR2 as SVGAGI (reference sequence). V shed 11 bases and J 8 bases; nucleotides not matched to a gene: 6. The CDR3 nucleotides read TGTGCCGGGAGGACAGGGGACGAAAAACTGTTTTTT. Its translation is CAGRTGDEKLFF.

This clone showed up just once. The rearrangement links TRBV10-3 to TRBJ2-1; 7 bases map to TRBD2. V lost 8 bases to trimming and J lost 4 bases; unmatched junction nucleotides: 5. Germline-derived CDR1 and CDR2 are ENHRY and SYGVKD. The CDR3 loop spans 13 amino acids. The CDR3 DNA is TGTGCCATCTTAGCGGGTACTTACAATGAGCAGTTCTTC. This translates into CAILAGTYNEQFF.

Only one count was recorded for this clone. This chain uses TRBV28 with TRBJ1-5; D is possibly TRBD1 (5 bases). Looked up from germline, CDR1 is MDHEN and CDR2 is SYDVKM. The V gene lost 5 bases and the J gene lost 0 bases, with 14 bases spanning the gap. The CDR3 has 16 residues. The CDR3 protein is CASSTGGLNSNQPQHF. DNA for the CDR3: TGTGCCAGCAGTACGGGGGGACTTAATAGCAATCAGCCCCAGCATTTT.

V usage is TRBV3-1 (or the pseudogene TRBV3-2) and J usage is TRBJ1-5; 8 bases line up with TRBD1. The V gene end was trimmed by 5 bases and the J gene end by 3 bases; junction bases not matched to a gene: 3. Looked up from germline, CDR1 is LGHDT and CDR2 is YNNKEL (reference sequence). The CDR3 covers 14 residues. The CDR3 region has the DNA TGTGCCAGCAGCGACAGGGGATACAATCAGCCCCAGCATTTT. This sequence encodes CASSDRGYNQPQHF.

The chain joins TRBV6-5 to TRBJ1-4; 9 positions agree with TRBD1. The CDR3 spans 13 residues. V lost 6 bases, J lost 8 bases, and 4 bases stayed unmatched. In germline, CDR1 is MNHEY, CDR2 SVGAGI. For the CDR3, the DNA is TGTGCCAGCAGAACAGGGGGCGGCGAAAAACTGTTTTTT. It translates to CASRTGGGEKLFF.

The chain employs TRBV11-1 and TRBJ2-3; TRBD1 matches 9 bases. J was trimmed by 3 bases and V by 6 bases; bases with no gene match: 10. This CDR3 region has 16 residues. CDR1 and CDR2 (germline): SGHAT, FQDESV (reference sequence). The CDR3 nucleotides are TGTGCCAGCAGGCCCCGGGACAGGGCCTATACAGATACGCAGTATTTT. Translated: CASRPRDRAYTDTQYF.

This chain joins TRBV10-3 and TRBJ2-5; TRBD2 is a possible D gene (7 bases). The CDR3 is 16 residues long. Trimming removed 6 bases from V and 5 bases from J, with 22 bases in between. Germline values: CDR1 ENHRY, CDR2 SYGVKD. DNA of the CDR3: TGTGCCATCAGCGGGAACAAGGGGGGGCTTGGGGAGACCCAGTACTTC. It encodes CAISGNKGGLGETQYF.

The CDR3 DNA reads as TGTGCCAGCAGCTTCGGGACAGGGTTTAACTATGGCTACACCTTC. Translation gives CASSFGTGFNYGYTF. The chain links TRBV5-6 to TRBJ1-2; 9 nucleotides agree with TRBD1. V gave up 2 bases and J gave up 1 base; unmatched junction bases: 3. The CDR3 has 15 residues. Germline V CDR1 and CDR2: SGHDT, YYEEEE. The variable domain in full, completed from reference TRBV5-6 and TRBJ1-2, reads DAGVTQSPTHLIKTRGQQVTLRCSPKSGHDTVSWYQQALGQGPQFIFQYYEEEERQRGNFPDRFSGHQFPNYSSELNVNALLLGDSALYLCASSFGTGFNYGYTFGSGTRLTVV.

This chain uses TRBV5-6 with TRBJ1-1; 8 positions agree with TRBD1. V was clipped by 0 bases and J by 4 bases; unmatched bases: 2. Germline-derived CDR1 and CDR2 are SGHDT and YYEEEE. The CDR3 spans 14 residues. The CDR3 DNA follows: TGTGCCAGCAGCTTGGTACAGGGGGGCACTGAAGCTTTCTTT. It translates to CASSLVQGGTEAFF.

J is TRBJ1-1 and V is TRBV6-5, with 8 bases identical to TRBD1. Germline V CDR1 and CDR2: MNHEY, SVGAGI. Trimming took 6 bases from V and 5 from J; bases not matched to a gene: 11. The CDR3 has 15 amino acids. The CDR3 sequence: CASRSDRGATTEAFF. Here the CDR3 DNA reads TGTGCCAGCAGGTCCGACAGGGGAGCAACAACTGAAGCTTTCTTT.